The next 6 T cell receptor beta chains were all read from a single sample in a study of shared clonotypes between healthy human individuals. TCRdb keeps only in-frame clones here, not all; method: immunoSEQ multiplex PCR. The table lists around 1.6 million clones, around 98% of them singletons. The material sequenced was naive CD4+ T cells sorted from blood. The subset was: CD45RA+ positively selected. The origin of the receptors is a man aged 25 to 40 in good health.

The V call is TRBV28, the J call TRBJ1-2; 8 bases map to TRBD1. CDR3 length: 15 amino acids. After removal of 5 bases from V and 3 bases from J, the junction contained 8 bases not matched to a gene. In germline, CDR1 is MDHEN, CDR2 SYDVKM. The CDR3 DNA is TGTGCCAGCAGTCCCTCGGACAGGGAATACTATGGCTACACCTTC. Protein: CASSPSDREYYGYTF.

The chain is built from TRBV7-2 and TRBJ2-3, with unresolved D. Trimming pared 1 base from V and 3 bases from J, leaving 14 bases between. The CDR3 covers 16 residues. CDR1 and CDR2 from the germline V gene are SGHTA and FQGNSA. CDR3 residues: CASSLGRRVGTDTQYF. Here the CDR3 DNA reads TGTGCCAGCAGCTTAGGACGGAGAGTGGGGACAGATACGCAGTATTTT.

The J gene is TRBJ2-1, the V gene TRBV28; 8 nucleotides match TRBD2. Germline values: CDR1 MDHEN, CDR2 SYDVKM. This CDR3 region has 11 residues. Here the CDR3 reads CGYSGNNEQFF. As DNA, the CDR3 is TGTGGATATAGCGGGAACAATGAGCAGTTCTTC.

The rearrangement links TRBV19 to TRBJ2-7, with D perhaps given as TRBD1 or TRBD2 (5 bases each). The CDR3 covers 16 residues. Trimming removed 4 bases from V and 3 bases from J, with 19 bases in between. CDR1 is LNHDA, CDR2 SQIVND, per germline (reference sequence). CDR3 amino acids: CASSNSHRDGLYEQYF. CDR3 bases: TGTGCCAGTAGTAACTCCCACCGGGACGGCCTCTACGAGCAGTACTTC.

The CDR3 here is CASSQSPGVRETQYF. In nucleotides, the CDR3 is TGCGCCAGCAGCCAGTCGCCCGGGGTCCGAGAGACCCAGTACTTC. The chain recombines TRBV4-3 with TRBJ2-5, with D perhaps matching TRBD2 (5 bases). Germline V gene sequence: CDR1 LGHNA, CDR2 YSLEER. Trimming cost V 3 bases and J 4 bases, with 15 bases left between them. CDR3 length: 15 amino acids.

The CDR3 is CASSAPTGLSTDTQYF. The CDR3 DNA follows: TGTGCCAGCAGCGCACCGACAGGCTTGAGCACAGATACGCAGTATTTT. The rearrangement joins TRBV9 to TRBJ2-3; D perhaps matches TRBD1 (6 bases). The V end was cut by 3 bases, the J end by 0 bases, with 14 bases between. The CDR3 totals 16 residues. Germline CDR1 and CDR2: SGDLS and YYNGEE.